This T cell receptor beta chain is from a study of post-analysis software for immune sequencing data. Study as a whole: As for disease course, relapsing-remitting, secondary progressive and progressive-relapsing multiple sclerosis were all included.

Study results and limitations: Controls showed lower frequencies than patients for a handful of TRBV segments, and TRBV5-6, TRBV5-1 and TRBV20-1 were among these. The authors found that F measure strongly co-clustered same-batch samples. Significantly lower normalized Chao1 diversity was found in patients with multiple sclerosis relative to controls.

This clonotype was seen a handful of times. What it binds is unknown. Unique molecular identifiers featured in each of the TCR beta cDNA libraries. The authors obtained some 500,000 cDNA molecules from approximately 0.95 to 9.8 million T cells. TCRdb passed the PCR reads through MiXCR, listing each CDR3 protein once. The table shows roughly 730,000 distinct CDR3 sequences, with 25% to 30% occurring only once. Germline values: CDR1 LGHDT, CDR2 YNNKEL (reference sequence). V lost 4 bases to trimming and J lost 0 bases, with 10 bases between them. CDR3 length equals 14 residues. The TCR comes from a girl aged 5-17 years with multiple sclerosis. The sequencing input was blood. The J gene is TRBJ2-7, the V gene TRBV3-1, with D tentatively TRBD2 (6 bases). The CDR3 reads CASSLAEISYEQYF. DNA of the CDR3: TGTGCCAGCAGCCTAGCGGAGATCTCCTACGAGCAGTACTTC.